Below, 22 T cell receptor beta chains from the same sample are listed, as sequenced in a study of cytomegalovirus exposure and HLA in healthy donors. A multiplex PCR was run with 60 Vbeta primers and 13 Jbeta primers. Libraries were prepared by immunoSEQ multiplex PCR; TCRdb keeps only in-frame clonotypes and omits some of them. This sample has some 170,000 clones, with more than 75% found just once. Sequenced sample: PBMCs. The receptor source for this set is a man younger than 35 in good health and CMV-seropositive.

The J gene is TRBJ1-3, the V gene TRBV6-5, with D perhaps matching TRBD1 (5 bases). Trimming cost V 0 bases and J 3 bases, with 6 bases left between them. This CDR3 contains 14 residues. The germline CDR1 and CDR2 sequences are MNHEY and SVGAGI. CDR3 in amino acids: CASSYSTDGNTIYF. CDR3 nucleotide sequence: TGTGCCAGCAGTTACTCGACAGATGGAAACACCATATATTTT.

V is TRBV6-5 and J is TRBJ2-5, with D unresolved. V was trimmed by 5 bases and J by 3 bases, leaving 13 bases between them. From germline, CDR1 is MNHEY and CDR2 SVGAGI. The length of the CDR3 is 14 residues. CDR3 in DNA: TGTGCCAGCAGTCTTGGTGGTCTAAAAGAGACCCAGTACTTC. This sequence encodes CASSLGGLKETQYF.

The genes are TRBV7-9 and TRBJ2-7; 9 bases are shared with TRBD1. The CDR3 loop spans 16 amino acids. Germline CDR1 and CDR2: SEHNR and FQNEAQ (reference sequence). The V segment lost 5 bases and the J segment 2 bases; nucleotides outside the gene matches: 10. The DNA of the CDR3 is TGTGCCAGCAGCCTAGGGGGGACAGGGCCTGCCTACGAGCAGTACTTC. Its translation is CASSLGGTGPAYEQYF.

This sequence joins TRBV6-5 and TRBJ1-2; D uncertain. Per the germline V gene, CDR1 is MNHEY and CDR2 is SVGAGI. CDR3 length: 15 amino acids. Deletions cut 2 bases from V and 5 bases from J, with 15 bases between. The CDR3 region is CASSYDGSSSYGYTF. The CDR3 region has the DNA TGTGCCAGCAGTTACGACGGGTCCTCGAGTTATGGCTACACCTTC.

The chain uses TRBV6-6 and TRBJ1-1, with D unresolved. V lost 5 bases and J lost 6, with 13 bases in between. Germline lookup yields CDR1 MNHNY and CDR2 SVGAGI (reference sequence). CDR3 size: 13 residues. The CDR3 region has the DNA TGTGCCAGCAGTCCGGCGGGTAAAGCTGAAGCTTTCTTT. As protein: CASSPAGKAEAFF.

The J gene is TRBJ2-1, the V gene TRBV29-1; D unresolved. Trimming took 8 bases from V and 0 from J, leaving 8 bases between them. Germline assignment: CDR1 SQVTM and CDR2 ANQGSEA. CDR3 length: 12 residues. The CDR3 DNA sequence: TGCAGCACCCGCGGCTCCTACAATGAGCAGTTCTTC. Protein sequence: CSTRGSYNEQFF.

The genes are TRBV5-4 and TRBJ1-2; D remains ambiguous. In germline, CDR1 is SGHNT, CDR2 YYREEE (reference sequence). The V end was cut by 1 base, the J end by 1 base, with 8 bases between. CDR3 length: 14 amino acids. CDR3 coding DNA: TGTGCCAGCAGCTTGTGGCGGGGTAACTATGGCTACACCTTC. Encoded protein: CASSLWRGNYGYTF.

The V and J genes are TRBV7-2 and TRBJ1-1, with D possibly TRBD1 on 5 matching bases. This CDR3 contains 15 residues. Trimming pared 2 bases from V and 1 base from J, leaving 11 bases between. Germline CDR1 reads SGHTA; CDR2 reads FQGNSA. The CDR3 DNA reads as TGTGCCAGCAGCTTAATTCGGGGGTGGAACACTGAAGCTTTCTTT. Protein product: CASSLIRGWNTEAFF. Full variable domain (remainder filled in from reference TRBV7-2 and TRBJ1-1): GAGVSQSPSNKVTEKGKDVELRCDPISGHTALYWYRQSLGQGLEFLIYFQGNSAPDKSGLPSDRFSAERTGGSVSTLTIQRTQQEDSAVYLCASSLIRGWNTEAFFGQGTRLTVV.

This clone was observed a few times. This chain uses TRBV19 with TRBJ2-7; weak D call: TRBD1 (7 bases). CDR1 is LNHDA, CDR2 SQIVND, per germline (reference sequence). The ends were cut back, 4 bases at V and 2 bases at J, with 12 bases in the middle. The CDR3 extends over 14 amino acids. CDR3 sequence: CASSTQGGTYEQYF. The CDR3 region has the DNA TGTGCCAGTAGTACCCAGGGGGGAACCTACGAGCAGTACTTC.

This clone was observed a few times. This chain uses TRBV4-2 with TRBJ1-5, with D maybe TRBD1 (6 bases). Trimming pared 0 bases from V and 2 bases from J, leaving 11 bases between. The germline gives CDR1 LGHNA, CDR2 YNFKEQ. CDR3 length: 16 residues. The CDR3 DNA reads TGTGCCAGCAGCCAAGAGTTTTCAGGGGGCAATCAGCCCCAGCATTTT. Its protein product is CASSQEFSGGNQPQHF.

The sample holds a few counts of this clone. The chain recombines TRBV13 with TRBJ2-7; TRBD2 aligns across 8 bases. The CDR3 contains 17 residues. V dropped 5 bases and J dropped 2; count of bases not matched to a gene: 14. CDR1 and CDR2 from the germline V gene are PRHDT and FYEKMQ (reference sequence). CDR3 sequence (DNA): TGTGCCAGCAGCCCCTCCGGGACTAGGTTTGTACCCTACGAGCAGTACTTC. This gives the protein CASSPSGTRFVPYEQYF.

V and J are TRBV6-6 and TRBJ1-5; 8 bases fit TRBD1. The CDR3 length is 14 residues. V was pared by 7 bases and J by 3 bases, with 5 bases of the junction left unmatched. Germline assignment: CDR1 MNHNY and CDR2 SVGAGI (reference sequence). CDR3 DNA: TGTGCCAGCAAGGGGGGACAGGACAATCAGCCCCAGCATTTT. As protein: CASKGGQDNQPQHF.

The J gene is TRBJ1-1, the V gene TRBV11-2; D is unresolved. Germline loops: CDR1 SGHAT, CDR2 FQNNGV. The CDR3 has 14 residues. Trimming removed 2 bases from V and 1 base from J, with 8 bases in between. CDR3 loop: CASSLTGKNTEAFF. In nucleotides, the CDR3 is TGTGCCAGCAGCTTAACCGGGAAGAACACTGAAGCTTTCTTT.

In this sample, this clone turned up once. V usage is TRBV7-3 and J usage is TRBJ1-1; 7 positions agree with TRBD1. Losses at the gene ends were 6 bases for V and 3 bases for J; bases not matched to a gene: 4. Germline V gene data show CDR1 as SGHTA and CDR2 as FQGTGA. This CDR3 is built from 13 residues. The CDR3 DNA reads as TGTGCCAGCAGATTCGACAGGGACACTGAAGCTTTCTTT. Translated, it gives CASRFDRDTEAFF.

V gene TRBV14 combines with J gene TRBJ2-7; TRBD1 matches at 7 bases. After removal of 1 base from V and 3 bases from J, the junction contained 3 bases not matched to a gene. CDR3 length: 14 residues. Germline lookup yields CDR1 SGHDN and CDR2 FVKESK. The chain's CDR3 is CASSQGGQSYEQYF. CDR3 nucleotide sequence: TGTGCCAGCAGCCAAGGGGGACAGAGCTACGAGCAGTACTTC.

The chain recombines TRBV14 with TRBJ1-5; 7 nucleotides agree with TRBD1. Trimming cost V 0 bases and J 5 bases; bases outside gene matches: 10. The CDR3 loop spans 17 amino acids. Per the germline V gene, CDR1 is SGHDN and CDR2 is FVKESK. CDR3 protein: CASSQDLTRQGDQPQHF. The CDR3 DNA is TGTGCCAGCAGCCAAGATCTAACTCGACAGGGAGATCAGCCCCAGCATTTT.

The J gene is TRBJ1-1, the V gene TRBV7-2; D is unresolved. V was cut by 0 bases and J by 5 bases, with 13 bases left in between. In germline, CDR1 is SGHTA, CDR2 FQGNSA. This CDR3 contains 15 residues. The CDR3, as DNA: TGTGCCAGCAGCTTAGCAGATGGCAGGAGGACTGAAGCTTTCTTT. Translating it yields CASSLADGRRTEAFF.

The chain carries TRBV27 and TRBJ2-1, with 7 nucleotides matching TRBD1. This CDR3 is built from 12 residues. J lost 5 bases, V lost 10 bases, and 5 bases had no gene match. Per germline, CDR1 MNHEY and CDR2 SMNVEV (reference sequence). DNA of the CDR3: TGTGCCACCCGACAGGGTCACAATGAGCAGTTCTTC. Amino acids: CATRQGHNEQFF.

The gene calls are TRBV4-1 and TRBJ2-1; no firm D call. CDR1 is MGHRA and CDR2 is YSYEKL in the germline V gene. This CDR3 has 16 residues. Trimming stripped 3 bases from V and 2 bases from J, with 14 bases between. The CDR3 loop reads CASSQVPRSTYNEQFF. DNA for the CDR3: TGCGCCAGCAGCCAGGTCCCCCGGTCTACCTACAATGAGCAGTTCTTC.

This chain connects TRBV7-2 to TRBJ2-4; D is perhaps TRBD2 (5 bases). CDR1 and CDR2 (germline): SGHTA, FQGNSA. CDR3 length: 15 amino acids. Trimming shortened V by 1 base and J by 8 bases, and 15 bases separated the two germline ends. The DNA of the CDR3 is TGTGCCAGCAGCTTAGTTGATGACCGGGGTGACATTCAGTACTTC. Translated, it gives CASSLVDDRGDIQYF. The complete variable domain, with remaining parts taken from reference TRBV7-2 and TRBJ2-4, reads GAGVSQSPSNKVTEKGKDVELRCDPISGHTALYWYRQSLGQGLEFLIYFQGNSAPDKSGLPSDRFSAERTGGSVSTLTIQRTQQEDSAVYLCASSLVDDRGDIQYFGAGTRLSVL.

The chain combines TRBV19 with TRBJ1-6; TRBD1 agrees at 9 bases. This CDR3 has 15 residues. The germline V gene encodes CDR1 LNHDA and CDR2 SQIVND (reference sequence). J lost 7 bases, V lost 7 bases, and 8 bases had no gene match. The CDR3 protein is CASISTGGMNSPLHF. The CDR3 DNA sequence: TGTGCCAGTATTTCGACAGGGGGTATGAATTCACCCCTCCACTTT.

The DNA for the CDR3 is TGTGCCAGCAAAACCGGTCCGAAGGGAACGGGAGAGCAGTACTTC. Translated: CASKTGPKGTGEQYF. V is TRBV7-8 and J is TRBJ2-7; D might be TRBD2 (5 bases). Trimming took off 7 bases at V and 7 bases at J, with 23 bases between the two ends. Germline CDR1 and CDR2: SGHVS and FQNEAQ. The CDR3 spans 15 residues.